Presented here are 30 T cell receptor beta chains from one specimen sequenced in a study of early stage breast cancer tumors. Measured with immunoSEQ multiplex PCR; TCRdb has only the in-frame clones, and not every one. The table has 30,000 to 35,000 clones, roughly 80% seen once; the top ten hold around 4.6%. The sample consisted of blood. The receptors originated from a person aged 40 to 49 with breast cancer.

There are a few counts of this clone. The gene calls are TRBV30 and TRBJ1-2; no clear D. This CDR3 has 11 residues. Per the germline V gene, CDR1 is GTSNPN and CDR2 is SVGIG (reference sequence). V lost 3 bases and J lost 4, with 6 bases in between. CDR3 bases: TGTGCCTGGAGAGGGATCTATGGCTACACCTTC. Its translation is CAWRGIYGYTF.

V gene TRBV29-1 combines with J gene TRBJ2-7; TRBD1 or TRBD2 may be the D gene (6 bases each). Germline V gene data show CDR1 as SQVTM and CDR2 as ANQGSEA. The V end was cut by 6 bases, the J end by 2 bases, with 17 bases between. The CDR3 extends over 14 amino acids. The CDR3 DNA follows: TGCAGCGTCGCTAAAGGAGGGGGGCCCTACGAGCAGTACTTC. Its translation is CSVAKGGGPYEQYF.

This clone was picked up a small number of times. V is TRBV7-2 and J is TRBJ2-2; D gene ambiguous. V lost 2 bases to trimming and J lost 4 bases, with 5 bases between them. Germline-derived CDR1 and CDR2 are SGHTA and FQGNSA. The length of the CDR3 is 13 residues. CDR3 bases: TGTGCCAGCAGCTTACTTATCACCGGGGAGCTGTTTTTT. It translates to CASSLLITGELFF.

This chain connects TRBV11-2 to TRBJ1-3; D might be TRBD1 (5 bases). Trimming cost V 3 bases and J 1 base, with 13 bases left between them. Germline CDR1 is SGHAT and CDR2 is FQNNGV. CDR3 size: 16 residues. CDR3: CASSFLRGRSGNTIYF. DNA for the CDR3: TGTGCCAGCAGCTTCTTGAGGGGTCGTTCTGGAAACACCATATATTTT.

This clone turned up a few times. V and J are TRBV5-6 and TRBJ2-3, with no clear D. Germline V CDR1 and CDR2: SGHDT, YYEEEE. The germline V and J ends were trimmed by 1 base and 6 bases, with 6 bases remaining between them. This CDR3 has 12 amino acids. CDR3 in amino acids: CASSLYQDTQYF. As DNA, the CDR3 is TGTGCCAGCAGCTTGTATCAGGATACGCAGTATTTT.

This clone has a handful of counts. The rearrangement links TRBV7-2 to TRBJ2-5; 7 bases are a match to TRBD1. The trim removed 4 bases at V and 5 bases at J, leaving 10 bases unmatched. The CDR3 extends over 15 amino acids. Germline V gives CDR1 SGHTA, CDR2 FQGNSA. DNA for the CDR3: TGTGCCAGCAGCTCGTATACAGGGGACGGGGAGACCCAGTACTTC. Its translation is CASSSYTGDGETQYF.

This clone appeared a single time. This chain joins TRBV28 and TRBJ2-5, with TRBD2 matching 7 bases. V shed 4 bases, J shed 2 bases, and the junction held 19 bases outside the gene matches. This CDR3 region has 19 residues. Germline V gives CDR1 MDHEN, CDR2 SYDVKM. CDR3 in amino acids: CASSYGLPLPSGMQETQYF. CDR3 DNA sequence: TGTGCCAGCAGTTACGGCCTCCCCCTGCCTAGCGGAATGCAAGAGACCCAGTACTTC.

J is TRBJ1-6 and V is TRBV9; D is undetermined. Germline V CDR1 and CDR2: SGDLS, YYNGEE. V lost 4 bases, J lost 8 bases, and 10 bases lay in between. The CDR3 has 13 residues. CDR3 sequence reads: CASSTGRDSPLHF. The CDR3 nucleotides are TGTGCCAGCAGCACCGGTAGAGATTCACCCCTCCACTTT. Full variable domain (outside the CDR3, taken from reference TRBV9 and TRBJ1-6): DSGVTQTPKHLITATGQRVTLRCSPRSGDLSVYWYQQSLDQGLQFLIQYYNGEERAKGNILERFSAQQFPDLHSELNLSSLELGDSALYFCASSTGRDSPLHFGNGTRLTVT.

This sequence joins TRBV6-5 and TRBJ2-7; either TRBD1 or TRBD2 may fit D (5 bases each). Germline V lookup: CDR1 MNHEY, CDR2 SVGAGI. Trimming took off 5 bases at V and 8 bases at J, with 16 bases between the two ends. This CDR3 is built from 13 residues. The CDR3 bases are TGTGCCAGCAGTGAAGCGAGGGGATTTCAGCAGTACTTC. It yields the protein CASSEARGFQQYF.

The rearrangement uses TRBV30 and TRBJ2-3, with D unclear. Germline-derived CDR1 and CDR2 are GTSNPN and SVGIG (reference sequence). The CDR3 length is 15 residues. V lost 0 bases to trimming and J lost 6 bases, with 16 bases between them. CDR3 region: CAWSVKGLGRDTQYF. The CDR3 nucleotides read TGTGCCTGGAGTGTAAAGGGTTTGGGCCGGGATACGCAGTATTTT.

CDR3 region: CASSFGSRETQYF. CDR3 coding DNA: TGTGCCAGCAGCTTTGGGAGTAGGGAGACCCAGTACTTC. The chain recombines TRBV5-4 with TRBJ2-5, with D possibly matching TRBD2 (5 bases). The CDR3 is made up of 13 amino acids. Trimming stripped 2 bases from V and 5 bases from J, with 10 bases between. Germline assignment: CDR1 SGHNT and CDR2 YYREEE (reference sequence).

V usage is TRBV2 and J usage is TRBJ2-5; D ambiguous. CDR1 SNHLY and CDR2 FYNNEI come from the germline V gene. The CDR3 consists of 14 residues. V was trimmed by 9 bases and J by 0 bases, leaving 14 bases between them. Here the CDR3 reads CASTRRMYQETQYF. The CDR3 nucleotides are TGTGCCAGTACAAGACGGATGTACCAAGAGACCCAGTACTTC.

V is TRBV11-2 and J is TRBJ2-1; 7 bases fit TRBD1. V shed 1 base, J shed 9 bases, and the junction held 3 bases outside the gene matches. CDR1 and CDR2 from the germline V gene are SGHAT and FQNNGV. This CDR3 is built from 13 residues. CDR3 nucleotide sequence: TGTGCCAGCAGCTTAGTACAGGGGACTGAGCAGTTCTTC. Protein sequence: CASSLVQGTEQFF.

The genes are TRBV9 and TRBJ2-5, with D perhaps matching TRBD1 (6 bases). Per the germline V gene, CDR1 is SGDLS and CDR2 is YYNGEE. Trimming removed 3 bases from V and 5 bases from J, with 14 bases in between. The CDR3 has 14 amino acids. CDR3 DNA: TGTGCCAGCAGCGCACAAGGAGACAGGGAGACCCAGTACTTC. Protein product: CASSAQGDRETQYF.

The chain links TRBV30 to TRBJ2-7; no firm D call. The CDR3 loop spans 14 amino acids. CDR1 and CDR2 from the germline V gene are GTSNPN and SVGIG (reference sequence). V lost 1 base and J lost 2, with 12 bases in between. The CDR3 sequence: CAWSEDANAYEQYF. The CDR3 DNA reads as TGTGCCTGGAGTGAAGACGCGAACGCCTACGAGCAGTACTTC.

The genes are TRBV7-3 and TRBJ2-2, with D unresolved. The CDR3 is 12 amino acids. Deletions cut 4 bases from V and 8 bases from J, with 8 bases between. Germline values: CDR1 SGHTA, CDR2 FQGTGA. The CDR3 spells CASSSVRGELFF. CDR3 DNA sequence: TGTGCCAGCAGCTCGGTTCGGGGGGAGCTGTTTTTT. The variable domain in full, completed from reference TRBV7-3 and TRBJ2-2, reads GAGVSQTPSNKVTEKGKYVELRCDPISGHTALYWYRQSLGQGPEFLIYFQGTGAADDSGLPNDRFFAVRPEGSVSTLKIQRTERGDSAVYLCASSSVRGELFFGEGSRLTVL.

The J gene is TRBJ2-7, the V gene TRBV6-5; tentatively, D is TRBD2 (5 bases). The CDR3 loop spans 12 amino acids. In germline, CDR1 is MNHEY, CDR2 SVGAGI. Trimming stripped 6 bases from V and 2 bases from J, with 8 bases between. The CDR3, as DNA: TGTGCCAGCAGCTCCGGGGCCTACGAGCAGTACTTC. The encoded protein is CASSSGAYEQYF.

The CDR3 loop reads CASSPSSGRAQFF. The CDR3 nucleotides read TGTGCCAGCAGTCCTTCTAGCGGGAGGGCGCAGTTCTTC. The chain recombines TRBV7-2 with TRBJ2-1; TRBD2 agrees at 12 bases. The V gene end was trimmed by 6 bases and the J gene end by 12 bases; junction bases not matched to a gene: 6. The CDR3 totals 13 residues. CDR1 SGHTA and CDR2 FQGNSA come from the germline V gene.

This clone was seen a handful of times. The chain has TRBV7-2 and TRBJ2-7; 7 bases are shared with TRBD2. The J segment lost 3 bases and the V segment lost 1 base, leaving 6 bases of the junction unmatched. This CDR3 is 15 amino acids long. Looked up from germline, CDR1 is SGHTA and CDR2 is FQGNSA. This CDR3 is CASSLGGGAGYEQYF. The CDR3 region has the DNA TGTGCCAGCAGCTTAGGGGGAGGGGCGGGCTACGAGCAGTACTTC.

This clone was observed a handful of times. The chain uses TRBV28 and TRBJ1-1; unclear D gene. V shed 7 bases and J shed 9 bases, with 12 bases lying between them. CDR1 MDHEN and CDR2 SYDVKM come from the germline V gene. The CDR3 extends over 11 amino acids. CDR3 loop: CASNWGRKAFF. DNA for the CDR3: TGTGCCAGCAACTGGGGTAGGAAAGCTTTCTTT.

The rearrangement links TRBV5-4 to TRBJ2-5; 7 nucleotides line up with TRBD2. Trimming cost V 5 bases and J 5 bases; bases outside gene matches: 18. Germline V lookup: CDR1 SGHNT, CDR2 YYREEE (reference sequence). CDR3 length: 17 amino acids. The CDR3, as DNA: TGTGCCAGCAGGATTAACCAGGAAATGACTAGCCCCGAGACCCAGTACTTC. Its protein is CASRINQEMTSPETQYF.

V gene TRBV14 combines with J gene TRBJ1-2, with D maybe TRBD1 (5 bases). Looked up from germline, CDR1 is SGHDN and CDR2 is FVKESK. The ends were cut back, 5 bases at V and 5 bases at J, with 12 bases in the middle. The CDR3 spans 13 residues. The CDR3 region has the DNA TGTGCCAGCAGCTTTTCAGGGTGGTATGGCTACACCTTC. It is translated as CASSFSGWYGYTF.

A few counts support this clone. The rearrangement joins TRBV11-1 to TRBJ2-5, with a tentative D call TRBD2 (6 bases). This CDR3 spans 14 amino acids. V lost 5 bases and J lost 0, with 10 bases in between. In germline, CDR1 is SGHAT, CDR2 FQDESV (reference sequence). The chain's CDR3 is CASSGREYQETQYF. The CDR3 region has the DNA TGTGCCAGCAGCGGCCGGGAGTACCAAGAGACCCAGTACTTC.

The chain uses TRBV7-9 and TRBJ2-7, with TRBD1 matching over 12 bases. The V segment lost 4 bases and the J segment 7 bases; nucleotides outside the gene matches: 17. The V gene's germline CDR1 is SEHNR and CDR2 FQNEAQ (reference sequence). The CDR3 length is 18 residues. The CDR3: CASSSTGTGGEVLGEQYF. The CDR3 region has the DNA TGTGCCAGCAGCTCGACCGGGACAGGGGGCGAGGTCTTGGGTGAGCAGTACTTC.

The rearrangement joins TRBV10-3 to TRBJ2-1; the D gene is possibly TRBD2 (6 bases). Germline CDR1 and CDR2: ENHRY and SYGVKD. The CDR3 covers 14 residues. CDR3 in amino acids: CAAQALATSNEQFF. DNA for the CDR3: TGTGCGGCCCAGGCGCTAGCGACTTCAAATGAGCAGTTCTTC.

The chain joins TRBV27 to TRBJ2-1; 10 nucleotides match TRBD1. The CDR3 consists of 15 residues. Germline CDR1 is MNHEY and CDR2 is SMNVEV (reference sequence). V lost 6 bases, J lost 2 bases, and 4 bases stayed unmatched. The CDR3 region is CASRTGQGAYNEQFF. CDR3 DNA: TGTGCCAGCAGAACTGGACAGGGGGCCTACAATGAGCAGTTCTTC.

CDR3 DNA sequence: TGTGCCAGCAGTCCCCATTCAAACTCTGGGGCCAACGTCCTGACTTTC. Amino acids: CASSPHSNSGANVLTF. The rearrangement links TRBV28 to TRBJ2-6; D not certain. Germline lookup yields CDR1 MDHEN and CDR2 SYDVKM. This CDR3 comprises 16 residues. Trimming took 5 bases from V and 0 from J, leaving 11 bases between them.

V gene TRBV7-3 combines with J gene TRBJ1-2; TRBD1 is a possible D gene (5 bases). The CDR3 contains 13 residues. Trimming took 5 bases from V and 6 from J, leaving 13 bases between them. The germline V gene encodes CDR1 SGHTA and CDR2 FQGTGA. This chain's CDR3 is CASSPQGGHGYTF. CDR3 nucleotide sequence: TGTGCCAGCAGCCCCCAGGGAGGGCATGGCTACACCTTC.

This clone occurred a few times. V gene TRBV11-3 combines with J gene TRBJ1-1; D not resolved. CDR1 and CDR2 (germline): SGHNT, YENEEA. This CDR3 is built from 12 residues. Deletions cut 3 bases from V and 2 bases from J, with 4 bases between. The CDR3 region is CASSFGNTEAFF. CDR3 nucleotides: TGTGCCAGCAGCTTTGGTAACACTGAAGCTTTCTTT.

This chain links TRBV30 with TRBJ2-3; weak D call: TRBD2 (5 bases). V was shortened by 5 bases and J by 4 bases, with 10 bases between the two germline ends. The CDR3 consists of 12 residues. The V gene's germline CDR1 is GTSNPN and CDR2 SVGIG (reference sequence). CDR3 protein: CAWGSEADTQYF. For the CDR3, the DNA is TGTGCCTGGGGGAGCGAAGCAGATACGCAGTATTTT. Together with reference TRBV30 and TRBJ2-3, the CDR3 gives the full variable domain: SQTIHQWPATLVQPVGSPLSLECTVEGTSNPNLYWYRQAAGRGLQLLFYSVGIGQISSEVPQNLSASRPQDRQFILSSKKLLLSDSGFYLCAWGSEADTQYFGPGTRLTVL.